The 22 T cell receptor beta chains listed next were all sequenced from one sample in a study of patients and donors after allogeneic stem cell transplantation. TCRdb reanalysed the RT-PCR reads using MiXCR and keeps one entry per CDR3 protein. The sample records roughly 960,000 distinct CDR3 sequences, roughly 17% being singletons. The sample consisted of blood, either unsorted or a sorted T cell fraction (not recorded which). Receptors originate from a human donor who was either an allogeneic HSCT recipient or a stem cell or donor lymphocyte infusion donor (not recorded which). It is not recorded whose cells these are; they may come from a transplant donor.

The V call is TRBV4-1, the J call TRBJ1-6; D gene uncertain. From germline, CDR1 is MGHRA and CDR2 YSYEKL. The CDR3 is made up of 15 amino acids. V lost 1 base and J 0 bases, leaving 4 bases between the germline ends. The CDR3 sequence is CASSQGFSYNSPLHF. The CDR3 coding sequence is TGCGCCAGCAGCCAAGGGTTCTCCTATAATTCACCCCTCCACTTT.

This chain uses TRBV30 with TRBJ1-2; TRBD1 is a possible D gene (6 bases). The germline CDR1 and CDR2 sequences are GTSNPN and SVGIG (reference sequence). This CDR3 is built from 15 residues. V lost 0 bases to trimming and J lost 5 bases, with 16 bases between them. CDR3 loop: CAWSVFGAGDYGYTF. DNA for the CDR3: TGTGCCTGGAGTGTGTTTGGAGCAGGGGATTATGGCTACACCTTC.

CDR3 coding DNA: TGTGCCACCAGCAGAGATTTTAGCGGGAGACGCTACGAGCAGTACTTC. This encodes CATSRDFSGRRYEQYF. V is TRBV15 and J is TRBJ2-7, with 9 nucleotides matching TRBD2. Germline V CDR1 and CDR2: LNHNV, YYDKDF (reference sequence). CDR3 size: 16 residues. Trimming removed 0 bases from V and 3 bases from J; junction bases left unmatched: 6.

The chain joins TRBV5-6 to TRBJ2-3; D perhaps matches TRBD2 (5 bases). Per the germline V gene, CDR1 is SGHDT and CDR2 is YYEEEE. Trimming pared 4 bases from V and 0 bases from J, leaving 27 bases between. This CDR3 spans 20 amino acids. CDR3 DNA: TGTGCCAGCAGCCCACTGCGGTTCGCGGGCTCCTTCAAAAGCACAGATACGCAGTATTTT. It encodes CASSPLRFAGSFKSTDTQYF. Looking up the rest from reference TRBV5-6 and TRBJ2-3 gives the full variable domain: DAGVTQSPTHLIKTRGQQVTLRCSPKSGHDTVSWYQQALGQGPQFIFQYYEEEERQRGNFPDRFSGHQFPNYSSELNVNALLLGDSALYLCASSPLRFAGSFKSTDTQYFGPGTRLTVL.

This clonotype has ten or more counts. V usage is TRBV29-1 and J usage is TRBJ2-5; 10 nucleotides align to TRBD1. The CDR3 covers 16 residues. In germline, CDR1 is SQVTM, CDR2 ANQGSEA. The J segment lost 2 bases and the V segment lost 4 bases, leaving 10 bases of the junction unmatched. DNA for the CDR3: TGCAGCGTTGGTAAACGAGGGACAGGGGATCAAGAGACCCAGTACTTC. Its protein product is CSVGKRGTGDQETQYF.

J is TRBJ1-1 and V is TRBV10-3, with D possibly matching TRBD1 (5 bases). The ends were cut back, 6 bases at V and 2 bases at J, with 13 bases in the middle. Germline CDR1 ENHRY, CDR2 SYGVKD. CDR3 length: 14 residues. The CDR3 reads CAIRAGGANTEAFF. In DNA, the CDR3 is TGTGCCATCAGGGCCGGAGGGGCCAACACTGAAGCTTTCTTT.

This chain links TRBV25-1 with TRBJ2-3, with no clear D. Germline CDR1 MGHDK, CDR2 SYGVNS. The V end was cut by 4 bases, the J end by 2 bases, with 7 bases between. The CDR3 spans 13 residues. The CDR3 sequence is CASSVLLTDTQYF. CDR3 DNA sequence: TGTGCCAGCAGTGTACTCCTCACAGATACGCAGTATTTT. Looking up the rest from reference TRBV25-1 and TRBJ2-3 gives the full variable domain: EADIYQTPRYLVIGTGKKITLECSQTMGHDKMYWYQQDPGMELHLIHYSYGVNSTEKGDLSSESTVSRIRTEHFPLTLESARPSHTSQYLCASSVLLTDTQYFGPGTRLTVL.

The chain has TRBV2 and TRBJ1-4, with a weak D call TRBD1 (6 bases). Germline V gene lookup returns CDR1 SNHLY and CDR2 FYNNEI. V lost 7 bases and J 4 bases, leaving 16 bases between the germline ends. The CDR3 is 15 amino acids. CDR3 nucleotide sequence: TGTGCCAGCACCGTTGAAGGGGGTATTAATGAAAAACTGTTTTTT. Its protein is CASTVEGGINEKLFF.

The genes are TRBV6-5 and TRBJ1-1; tentative D call: TRBD1 (6 bases). The ends were cut back, 6 bases at V and 7 bases at J, with 12 bases in the middle. Germline CDR1 is MNHEY and CDR2 is SVGAGI. There are 12 residues in the CDR3. The CDR3 DNA reads as TGTGCCAGCAGCAGGGGACGAAATGAAGCTTTCTTT. It translates to CASSRGRNEAFF.

This clonotype was counted a few times. The chain links TRBV20-1 to TRBJ1-4; unclear D gene. Germline V CDR1 and CDR2: DFQATT, SNEGSKA (reference sequence). V lost 2 bases and J lost 5, with 18 bases in between. This CDR3 spans 16 amino acids. The CDR3 region has the DNA TGCAGTGCTAGACGAAGTTCCGGACCGTTAAATGAAAAACTGTTTTTT. As protein: CSARRSSGPLNEKLFF.

There are a few counts of this clonotype. CDR3 loop: CASSAALTLSTDTQYF. CDR3 in DNA: TGTGCCAGCAGCGCGGCCCTGACATTAAGCACAGATACGCAGTATTTT. J is TRBJ2-3 and V is TRBV5-6; D remains unclear. Germline CDR1 is SGHDT and CDR2 is YYEEEE. This CDR3 contains 16 residues. The V end was cut by 4 bases, the J end by 0 bases, with 15 bases between.

J is TRBJ2-5 and V is TRBV4-2; TRBD2 matches at 13 bases. Germline V CDR1 and CDR2: LGHNA, YNFKEQ. The CDR3 is 19 residues long. Unmatched junction bases numbered 14, after V lost 3 bases and J lost 4 bases. The CDR3 DNA follows: TGTGCCAGCAGCCATGGACCTGTACCCCGGACTAGCGGGAGAGAGACCCAGTACTTC. This encodes CASSHGPVPRTSGRETQYF.

With respect to this clonotype: A much larger clone differs from this one at a single base, so this may be a read error. The chain is built from TRBV4-3 and TRBJ2-3, with 8 nucleotides matching TRBD2. The CDR3 consists of 16 residues. Germline V gives CDR1 LGHNA, CDR2 YSLEER. CDR3 DNA sequence: TGCGCCGGCAGCCAAGAGGAGACTAGCGGCACAGATACGCAGTATTTT. This sequence encodes CAGSQEETSGTDTQYF.

The gene calls are TRBV5-1 and TRBJ2-3, with D maybe TRBD2 (6 bases). The germline V gene encodes CDR1 SGHRS and CDR2 YFSETQ. This CDR3 has 18 amino acids. Trimming shortened V by 4 bases and J by 4 bases, and 25 bases separated the two germline ends. The CDR3 nucleotides are TGCGCCAGCAGCAAAGACCATAGCGGTCGGGCCGGTGCAGATACGCAGTATTTT. Protein product: CASSKDHSGRAGADTQYF.

The rearrangement links TRBV2 to TRBJ2-1; 11 bases align to TRBD1. The V gene's germline CDR1 is SNHLY and CDR2 FYNNEI. V shed 0 bases and J 6 bases; nucleotides not matched to a gene: 4. The CDR3 sequence is 16 residues long. CDR3 DNA sequence: TGTGCCAGCAGTGAAGCGCGCGGGACAGGGGGCAATGAGCAGTTCTTC. This encodes CASSEARGTGGNEQFF.

This rearrangement joins TRBV20-1 to TRBJ2-1; 9 bases map to TRBD1. CDR1 and CDR2 (germline): DFQATT, SNEGSKA (reference sequence). V trimming: 6 bases; J trimming: 6 bases; junction bases outside the gene matches: 9. The CDR3 loop spans 14 amino acids. The CDR3 DNA sequence: TGCAGTGCCAACACAGGGGGCGCGCTCAATGAGCAGTTCTTC. This encodes CSANTGGALNEQFF.

The chain links TRBV28 to TRBJ2-3; D may correspond to TRBD1 or TRBD2 (5 bases each). The germline CDR1 and CDR2 sequences are MDHEN and SYDVKM. This CDR3 is 16 amino acids long. V gave up 8 bases and J gave up 5 bases, with 23 bases separating them. The CDR3 region is CASALLGDPRGDTQYF. The CDR3 coding sequence is TGTGCCAGCGCTCTTTTAGGGGACCCCCGGGGAGATACGCAGTATTTT.

The chain couples TRBV2 to TRBJ2-2; 8 nucleotides line up with TRBD1. Germline lookup yields CDR1 SNHLY and CDR2 FYNNEI. V dropped 5 bases and J dropped 6; count of bases not matched to a gene: 8. The CDR3 extends over 15 amino acids. The chain's CDR3 is CASSLDRVGAGELFF. Here the CDR3 DNA reads TGTGCCAGCAGTTTGGACAGGGTGGGTGCCGGGGAGCTGTTTTTT.

This clonotype was counted between two and nine times. The chain joins TRBV28 to TRBJ2-7, with D perhaps assigned TRBD1 or TRBD2 (7 bases each). V was clipped by 6 bases and J by 6 bases, with 21 bases between them. Germline CDR1 is MDHEN and CDR2 is SYDVKM. This CDR3 contains 15 residues. CDR3 loop: CASRKTGSGGREQYF. In nucleotides, the CDR3 is TGTGCCAGCAGAAAGACAGGGTCCGGGGGGCGCGAGCAGTACTTC.

This clonotype appeared a few times. The chain couples TRBV10-3 to TRBJ2-1; 11 bases match TRBD2. This CDR3 spans 15 amino acids. CDR1 ENHRY and CDR2 SYGVKD come from the germline V gene. With V trimmed by 10 bases and J by 6 bases, 11 bases remained unmatched. DNA for the CDR3: TGTGCCAACGGGACTAGCGGAAAGCTTGCCAATGAGCAGTTCTTC. Its protein product is CANGTSGKLANEQFF.

In this sample, this clonotype turned up a few times. This CDR3 is CSARNVPQGWYEQYF. For the CDR3, the DNA is TGCAGTGCTAGAAACGTCCCCCAGGGCTGGTACGAGCAGTACTTC. The J gene is TRBJ2-7, the V gene TRBV20-1, with a possible D match to TRBD1 (5 bases). V was shortened by 2 bases and J by 4 bases, with 18 bases between the two germline ends. Germline CDR1 and CDR2: DFQATT and SNEGSKA (reference sequence). The CDR3 runs 15 residues.

This clonotype was observed many times. This chain links TRBV20-1 with TRBJ2-7, with 7 bases fitting TRBD1. This CDR3 comprises 13 residues. Trimming at V came to 6 bases and at J to 6 bases, leaving 11 bases not matched to a gene. Germline CDR1 reads DFQATT; CDR2 reads SNEGSKA (reference sequence). CDR3 sequence reads: CSATSPGQAEQYF. CDR3 DNA sequence: TGCAGTGCGACCTCACCAGGACAGGCCGAGCAGTACTTC.